Detailed here is one T cell receptor (beta chain). What it recognizes is unknown. The data were produced by immunoSEQ multiplex PCR, yet TCRdb's version contains in-frame clones alone and is incomplete. The sample consists of 11,000 to 15,000 clones, roughly 85% of them appearing once. This entry comes from a study of T cells in tumors after PD-1 blockade. About the study: No patient had prior checkpoint blockade, systemic immunosuppression, or radiotherapy within 4 weeks.

General study results and limits: Approximately 41% of tumor TCR clonotypes were also found in blood.

The CDR3 is 13 amino acids. Trimming pared 4 bases from V and 7 bases from J, leaving 13 bases between. Germline V gene lookup returns CDR1 SNHLY and CDR2 FYNNEI. Source: PBMCs, taken after anti-PD-1 treatment. The TCR was taken from a human donor with basal cell carcinoma. The chain carries TRBV2 and TRBJ1-2; D may be TRBD1 (5 bases). In nucleotides, the CDR3 is TGTGCCAGCAGTGGACCGGGCAGGGCTGGCTACACCTTC. Encoded protein: CASSGPGRAGYTF.